Below, 21 T cell receptor beta chains from the same sample are listed, as sequenced in a study of blood T cells in healthy people across ages. The second PCR ran about 6 to 12 cycles with a sample-barcoded 5' primer and J-beta primers. TCRdb re-called the 5' RACE reads with MiXCR, one entry per CDR3 protein. The sample lists 780,000 or so distinct CDR3 sequences; 56% were seen once. The sample taken for sequencing was blood. These TCRs come from a man in his forties in good health.

This clonotype was observed a handful of times. The chain couples TRBV12-3 or TRBV12-4 to TRBJ2-3, with 9 bases that match TRBD2. Trimming took 10 bases from V and 3 from J; bases not matched to a gene: 11. The CDR3 is 15 residues long. Written as DNA, the CDR3 is TGTGCCATCGGTCGGCTAGCGGGGTTGACAGATACGCAGTATTTT. Protein product: CAIGRLAGLTDTQYF.

V is TRBV4-1 and J is TRBJ2-4; the match to TRBD2 covers 7 bases. Gene TRBJ2-7 matches the end of the DNA better, so the J call may be wrong. Germline V gives CDR1 MGHRA, CDR2 YSYEKL. The CDR3 contains 15 residues. CDR3 bases: TGCGCCAGCAGCCAAGGGCTAGCGGACACCTACGAGCAGTACTTC. The encoded protein is CASSQGLADTYEQYF.

This chain joins TRBV20-1 and TRBJ1-1; 9 nucleotides agree with TRBD1. The CDR3 is 12 amino acids. CDR1 and CDR2 (germline): DFQATT, SNEGSKA (reference sequence). Trimming cost V 5 bases and J 12 bases; bases outside gene matches: 10. The CDR3 protein is CSAVQDRGLSFF. The CDR3 nucleotides read TGCAGTGCTGTCCAGGACAGGGGTCTTTCTTTCTTT.

This clonotype was counted a few times. This sequence joins TRBV20-1 and TRBJ2-5; D is perhaps TRBD2 (6 bases). The CDR3 contains 15 residues. Trimming cost V 5 bases and J 1 base, with 17 bases left between them. Germline CDR1 and CDR2: DFQATT and SNEGSKA (reference sequence). The CDR3 protein is CSAPLPRAGQETQYF. The CDR3 nucleotides read TGCAGTGCTCCACTTCCTCGAGCGGGCCAAGAGACCCAGTACTTC.

The gene calls are TRBV6-2 or TRBV6-3 and TRBJ2-1; D not certain. Germline-derived CDR1 and CDR2 are MNHEY and SVGEGT. This CDR3 contains 12 residues. Trimming shortened V by 0 bases and J by 10 bases, and 7 bases separated the two germline ends. The CDR3 region is CASSYSKLEQFF. The CDR3 DNA sequence: TGTGCCAGCAGTTACTCGAAGTTGGAGCAGTTCTTC.

The V and J genes are TRBV29-1 and TRBJ2-5; D not resolved. This CDR3 is 12 amino acids long. CDR1 is SQVTM and CDR2 is ANQGSEA in the germline V gene. Between the trimmed V and J ends, which lost 3 bases and 5 bases, there was a span of 10 bases. This chain's CDR3 is CSVEHGSETQYF. The CDR3 bases are TGCAGCGTTGAGCATGGTTCGGAGACCCAGTACTTC.

This chain connects TRBV20-1 to TRBJ2-7; 14 bases line up with TRBD2. The junction had 9 bases not matched to a gene; V was cut back by 5 bases and J by 0 bases. Germline-derived CDR1 and CDR2 are DFQATT and SNEGSKA (reference sequence). The CDR3 is 17 amino acids. The CDR3 is CSAGGLAGVSVSYEQYF. The CDR3 nucleotides are TGCAGTGCTGGGGGACTAGCGGGGGTTTCCGTCTCCTACGAGCAGTACTTC.

This clonotype was observed a handful of times. The genes are TRBV12-3 or TRBV12-4 and TRBJ2-1; the D is unclear. The CDR3 runs to 15 residues. V dropped 2 bases and J dropped 5 bases, with 13 bases sitting between them. The CDR3, as DNA: TGTGCCAGCAGTTTAAGAAGTCCGGGCCACAATGAGCAGTTCTTC. Translated, it gives CASSLRSPGHNEQFF.

The V and J genes are TRBV6-2 or TRBV6-3 and TRBJ2-2; possible D gene TRBD2, 5 bases. Germline V lookup: CDR1 MNHEY, CDR2 SVGEGT. The CDR3 consists of 14 residues. Deletions cut 7 bases from V and 6 bases from J, with 15 bases between. CDR3 residues: CASIKDWAPGELFF. The CDR3 DNA is TGTGCCAGCATTAAGGACTGGGCCCCCGGGGAGCTGTTTTTT.

This clonotype has just a few counts. The gene calls are TRBV20-1 and TRBJ2-7; 15 nucleotides match TRBD2. V dropped 6 bases and J dropped 5; count of bases not matched to a gene: 8. The germline CDR1 and CDR2 sequences are DFQATT and SNEGSKA (reference sequence). The CDR3 sequence is 15 residues long. CDR3 sequence (DNA): TGCAGTGCCTCGGGACTAGCGGGAGGTAATGACGAGCAGTACTTC. Protein: CSASGLAGGNDEQYF.

The chain employs TRBV6-2 or TRBV6-3 and TRBJ2-7; 11 positions match TRBD1. There are 14 residues in the CDR3. Germline CDR1 and CDR2: MNHEY and SVGEGT. V was pared by 8 bases and J by 2 bases, with 5 bases of the junction left unmatched. The CDR3 bases are TGTGCCAGCGGGCTGGGACAGGGGGCCTACGAGCAGTACTTC. Residues: CASGLGQGAYEQYF.

The chain links TRBV4-1 to TRBJ2-5; possibly TRBD1 for D (5 bases). The CDR3 covers 15 residues. Looked up from germline, CDR1 is MGHRA and CDR2 is YSYEKL. Trimming took 1 base from V and 11 from J, leaving 20 bases between them. DNA for the CDR3: TGCGCCAGCAGCCAAGTTGCAGGACACTATCCTGAGCAGTACTTC. This translates into CASSQVAGHYPEQYF.

This clonotype appeared a single time. The chain joins TRBV14 to TRBJ2-7; D is possibly TRBD2 (5 bases). Trimming pared 1 base from V and 2 bases from J, leaving 9 bases between. Germline values: CDR1 SGHDN, CDR2 FVKESK. The CDR3 has 14 amino acids. This CDR3 is CASSQALAAYEQYF. The CDR3 DNA sequence: TGTGCCAGCAGCCAAGCCCTAGCTGCCTACGAGCAGTACTTC.

CDR3 sequence reads: CASSPPPGWTQTYNEQYF. For the CDR3, the DNA is TGTGCCAGCAGCCCCCCTCCCGGTTGGACACAGACCTACAACGAGCAGTACTTC. The chain recombines TRBV7-2 with TRBJ2-7, with D perhaps matching TRBD1 (5 bases). There are 18 residues in the CDR3. Trimming cost V 5 bases and J 5 bases, with 28 bases left between them. Germline V gives CDR1 SGHTA, CDR2 FQGNSA. The full variable domain, its missing parts supplied by reference TRBV7-2 and TRBJ2-7, is GAGVSQSPSNKVTEKGKDVELRCDPISGHTALYWYRQSLGQGLEFLIYFQGNSAPDKSGLPSDRFSAERTGGSVSTLTIQRTQQEDSAVYLCASSPPPGWTQTYNEQYFGPGTRLTVT.

This clonotype was seen a single time. The V and J genes are TRBV20-1 and TRBJ1-1; no clear D gene. Between the trimmed V and J ends, which lost 3 bases and 8 bases, there was a span of 16 bases. Per the germline V gene, CDR1 is DFQATT and CDR2 is SNEGSKA (reference sequence). This CDR3 has 13 amino acids. CDR3 nucleotides: TGCAGTGCTAGTAGTAGGGAATCTAAAGAAGCTTTCTTT. Its protein product is CSASSRESKEAFF.

The V gene is TRBV29-1, the J gene TRBJ2-3; D remains unclear. There are 13 residues in the CDR3. Trimming shortened V by 4 bases and J by 6 bases, and 14 bases separated the two germline ends. Germline lookup yields CDR1 SQVTM and CDR2 ANQGSEA. For the CDR3, the DNA is TGCAGCGTTGTTGTTTTAGGCCCGGATACGCAGTATTTT. Translating it yields CSVVVLGPDTQYF.

This clonotype appeared once. The gene calls are TRBV14 and TRBJ1-1; D remains ambiguous. Trimming left V 2 bases short and J 0 bases short, with 4 bases between. CDR3 length: 13 amino acids. CDR1 is SGHDN, CDR2 FVKESK, per germline. The DNA of the CDR3 is TGTGCCAGCAGCCAACTCCTGAACACTGAAGCTTTCTTT. As protein: CASSQLLNTEAFF.

The V gene is TRBV4-2, the J gene TRBJ1-2; D not certain. Deletions cut 3 bases from V and 7 bases from J, with 15 bases between. CDR3 length equals 14 residues. Looked up from germline, CDR1 is LGHNA and CDR2 is YNFKEQ. The CDR3 region is CASSQSPDSVGYTF. As DNA, the CDR3 is TGTGCCAGCAGCCAGTCCCCTGATAGCGTTGGCTACACCTTC.

The chain combines TRBV20-1 with TRBJ1-1; D not certain. The CDR3 runs 14 residues. Trimming cost V 4 bases and J 4 bases, with 16 bases left between them. CDR1 is DFQATT, CDR2 SNEGSKA, per germline (reference sequence). CDR3 bases: TGCAGTGCTAAAGTCGTCGGGGATGTCACTGAAGCTTTCTTT. This gives the protein CSAKVVGDVTEAFF.

This clonotype is a singleton in its sample. The chain combines TRBV4-2 with TRBJ2-2; no clear D. The V gene lost 3 bases and the J gene lost 2 bases, with 10 bases spanning the gap. CDR3 length: 15 residues. Germline CDR1 reads LGHNA; CDR2 reads YNFKEQ. The CDR3 DNA follows: TGTGCCAGCAGCCACGGCACACCTAACACCGGGGAGCTGTTTTTT. It translates to CASSHGTPNTGELFF.

This chain uses TRBV6-2 or TRBV6-3 with TRBJ2-7; D is possibly TRBD1 (5 bases). Looked up from germline, CDR1 is MNHEY and CDR2 is SVGEGT. The CDR3 consists of 14 residues. Trimming cost V 4 bases and J 2 bases, with 12 bases left between them. The DNA of the CDR3 is TGTGCCAGCAGTTCCCTGGTGGGGCCCTACGAGCAGTACTTC. This sequence encodes CASSSLVGPYEQYF.